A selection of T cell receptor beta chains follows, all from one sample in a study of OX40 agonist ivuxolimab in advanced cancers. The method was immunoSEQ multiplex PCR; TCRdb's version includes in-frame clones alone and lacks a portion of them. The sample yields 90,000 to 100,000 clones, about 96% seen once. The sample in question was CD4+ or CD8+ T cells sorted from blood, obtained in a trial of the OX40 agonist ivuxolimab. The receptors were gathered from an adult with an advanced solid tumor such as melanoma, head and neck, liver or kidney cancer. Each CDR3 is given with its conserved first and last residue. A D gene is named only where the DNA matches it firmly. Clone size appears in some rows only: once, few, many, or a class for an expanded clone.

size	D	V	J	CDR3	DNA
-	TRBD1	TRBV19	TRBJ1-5	CASSNQGVGGQPQHF	TGTGCCAGTAGTAACCAGGGGGTGGGGGGTCAGCCCCAGCATTTT
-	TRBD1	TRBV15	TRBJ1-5	CATGTGSGNQPQHF	TGTGCCACTGGGACAGGGAGCGGCAATCAGCCCCAGCATTTT
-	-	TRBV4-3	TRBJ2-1	CASSQDKTSYNEQFF	TGCGCCAGCAGCCAAGATAAAACTTCCTACAATGAGCAGTTCTTC
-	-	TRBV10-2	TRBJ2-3	CASSDTVDYTDTQYF	TGCGCCAGCAGTGATACGGTGGATTACACAGATACGCAGTATTTT
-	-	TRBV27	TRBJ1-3	CASSLRGAGNTIYF	TGTGCCAGCAGTTTACGGGGTGCTGGAAACACCATATATTTT
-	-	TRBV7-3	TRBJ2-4	CASSLGLTERDIQYF	TGTGCCAGCAGTTTAGGACTAACCGAGAGGGACATTCAGTACTTC
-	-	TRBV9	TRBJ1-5	CASSVDGAVNQPQHF	TGTGCCAGCAGCGTAGATGGGGCGGTCAATCAGCCCCAGCATTTT
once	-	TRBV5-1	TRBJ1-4	CASSSGTNEKLFF	TGCGCCAGCAGCTCGGGGACTAATGAAAAACTGTTTTTT
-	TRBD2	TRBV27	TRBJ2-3	CASSRTSGVRDTQYF	TGTGCCAGCAGCCGGACTAGCGGGGTGAGAGATACGCAGTATTTT
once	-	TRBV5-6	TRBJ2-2	CASSLEGVPGELFF	TGTGCCAGCAGCTTGGAGGGGGTACCCGGGGAGCTGTTTTTT
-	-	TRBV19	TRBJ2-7	CASSIGSGISYEQCF	TGTGCCAGTAGTATAGGTTCGGGGATCTCCTACGAGCAGTGCTTC
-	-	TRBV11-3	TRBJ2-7	CASSWGRGYEQYF	TGTGCCAGCAGCTGGGGCAGGGGTTACGAGCAGTACTTC
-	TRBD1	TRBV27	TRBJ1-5	CASSHRQGMQPQHF	TGTGCCAGCAGTCACCGACAGGGGATGCAGCCCCAGCATTTT
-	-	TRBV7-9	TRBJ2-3	CASSTTGGDTQYF	TGTGCCAGCAGCACGACCGGGGGAGATACGCAGTATTTT
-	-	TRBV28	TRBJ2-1	CASSLRPSYNEQFF	TGTGCCAGCAGTTTAAGGCCCTCTTACAATGAGCAGTTCTTC
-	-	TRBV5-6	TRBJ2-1	CASSPALSEDNEQFF	TGCGCCAGCAGCCCGGCCCTCTCTGAAGACAATGAGCAGTTCTTC
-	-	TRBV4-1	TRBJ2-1	CASSHSGPASEQFF	TGCGCCAGCAGCCATTCGGGGCCCGCAAGTGAGCAGTTCTTC
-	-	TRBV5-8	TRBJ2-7	CASSLFSGYEQYF	TGTGCCAGCAGCTTGTTTTCGGGCTACGAGCAGTACTTC
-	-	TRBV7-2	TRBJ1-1	CASSSRDEAFF	TGTGCCAGCAGCTCCAGGGATGAAGCTTTCTTT
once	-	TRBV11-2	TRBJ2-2	CASSLSLTGELFF	TGTGCCAGCAGCTTATCCCTGACCGGGGAGCTGTTTTTT
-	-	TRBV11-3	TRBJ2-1	CASSSRGTEEQFF	TGTGCCAGCAGCTCTCGGGGGACAGAAGAGCAGTTCTTC
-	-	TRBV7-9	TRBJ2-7	CASSQDNSYEQYF	TGTGCCAGCTCTCAGGACAACTCCTACGAGCAGTACTTC
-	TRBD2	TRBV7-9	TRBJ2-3	CASSSEGGLAMDTQYF	TGTGCCAGCAGCTCAGAAGGGGGACTAGCCATGGATACGCAGTATTTT
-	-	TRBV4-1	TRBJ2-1	CASSQNGGRSYNEQFF	TGCGCCAGCAGCCAAAACGGAGGGAGGTCGTACAATGAGCAGTTCTTC
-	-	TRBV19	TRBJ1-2	CASSQGFYGYTF	TGTGCCAGTAGTCAGGGATTCTATGGCTACACCTTC
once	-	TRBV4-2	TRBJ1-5	CASSQTYNSNQPQHF	TGTGCCAGCAGCCAAACCTACAATAGCAATCAGCCCCAGCATTTT
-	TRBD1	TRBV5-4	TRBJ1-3	CASSSGDRLYF	TGTGCCAGCAGCTCTGGGGACAGGCTATATTTT